Each of the 11 T cell receptor beta chains below was sequenced from the same sample in a study of shared clonotypes between healthy human individuals. The table came from immunoSEQ multiplex PCR; TCRdb's copy has only in-frame clones and leaves some out. Seen here are approximately 640,000 clones, about two thirds observed once, and the top ten hold less than 2%. Sequences were obtained from memory CD4+ T cells sorted from blood. Subset: CD45RA-negative fraction. The receptors were gathered from a woman in her 30s in good health.

This clone showed up just a few times. The V call is TRBV5-6, the J call TRBJ2-6; no clear D. The CDR3 runs to 15 residues. V dropped 6 bases and J dropped 0 bases, with 10 bases sitting between them. The germline gives CDR1 SGHDT, CDR2 YYEEEE. The CDR3 loop reads CASTAQSSGANVLTF. The CDR3 DNA is TGTGCCAGCACCGCACAGTCCTCTGGGGCCAACGTCCTGACTTTC. Based on the CDR3 plus reference TRBV5-6 and TRBJ2-6, the full variable domain is DAGVTQSPTHLIKTRGQQVTLRCSPKSGHDTVSWYQQALGQGPQFIFQYYEEEERQRGNFPDRFSGHQFPNYSSELNVNALLLGDSALYLCASTAQSSGANVLTFGAGSRLTVL.

The chain has TRBV5-1 and TRBJ1-2; no firm D call. Deletions cut 1 base from V and 4 bases from J, with 8 bases between. The length of the CDR3 is 13 residues. Germline assignment: CDR1 SGHRS and CDR2 YFSETQ. In DNA, the CDR3 is TGCGCCAGCAGCTTGAAGGGAAGCTATGGCTACACCTTC. As protein: CASSLKGSYGYTF.

The chain joins TRBV11-2 to TRBJ2-7, with D tentatively TRBD1 (6 bases). Trimming removed 6 bases at V and 7 bases at J, with 16 bases between. This CDR3 region has 13 residues. Germline-derived CDR1 and CDR2 are SGHAT and FQNNGV. CDR3 coding DNA: TGTGCCAGCAGACCTCAGGGGTTTAGAGAGCAGTACTTC. Amino acids: CASRPQGFREQYF.

The chain uses TRBV10-3 and TRBJ2-2; D unclear. Germline CDR1 is ENHRY and CDR2 is SYGVKD. The CDR3 spans 12 residues. V lost 6 bases to trimming and J lost 4 bases, with 6 bases between them. CDR3 amino acids: CAIRSSTGELFF. CDR3 sequence (DNA): TGTGCCATCAGGTCTAGCACCGGGGAGCTGTTTTTT.

The chain joins TRBV28 to TRBJ2-2; D unresolved. This CDR3 is 18 amino acids long. The V and J ends lost 8 bases and 6 bases respectively, with 28 bases between them. CDR1 is MDHEN, CDR2 SYDVKM, per germline. The CDR3: CASCTTGSLGIWAGELFF. CDR3 sequence (DNA): TGTGCCAGCTGTACGACGGGTTCTCTTGGGATATGGGCCGGGGAGCTGTTTTTT.

The rearrangement uses TRBV27 and TRBJ2-7; TRBD2 aligns across 7 bases. From germline, CDR1 is MNHEY and CDR2 SMNVEV (reference sequence). The CDR3 has 16 residues. Unmatched junction bases numbered 13, after V lost 6 bases and J lost 2 bases. The CDR3 spells CASSLGRGRGTYEQYF. CDR3 coding DNA: TGTGCCAGCAGCCTCGGGAGAGGGCGGGGGACCTACGAGCAGTACTTC.

The genes are TRBV5-1 and TRBJ2-5; unclear D gene. Trimming shortened V by 0 bases and J by 2 bases, and 11 bases separated the two germline ends. Germline V lookup: CDR1 SGHRS, CDR2 YFSETQ. The CDR3 spans 15 residues. This chain's CDR3 is CASSLGPEDQETQYF. In DNA form, the CDR3 reads TGCGCCAGCAGCTTGGGTCCGGAAGATCAAGAGACCCAGTACTTC.

In its sample, this clone was seen a few times. The chain joins TRBV6-5 to TRBJ2-3, with D possibly matching TRBD1 (5 bases). Germline CDR1 is MNHEY and CDR2 is SVGAGI. V lost 6 bases to trimming and J lost 0 bases, with 13 bases between them. CDR3 size: 15 residues. In DNA, the CDR3 is TGTGCCAGCAGATCAACAGGCGTAAGCACAGATACGCAGTATTTT. Translation: CASRSTGVSTDTQYF.

This chain joins TRBV28 and TRBJ2-3, with 9 bases aligning to TRBD2. In germline, CDR1 is MDHEN, CDR2 SYDVKM. CDR3 length: 13 amino acids. Losses at the gene ends were 6 bases for V and 4 bases for J; bases not matched to a gene: 2. The CDR3 DNA follows: TGTGCCAGCAGCCGGACTAGCGCAGATACGCAGTATTTT. This encodes CASSRTSADTQYF.

Regarding this clone: This may stem from a read error, because a much larger clone lies one nucleotide away. In the same sample, other DNA sequences code for this CDR3. The CDR3 DNA sequence: TGTGCCAGCAGCTTAAGGACAGATACGCAGTATTTT. Translated, it gives CASSLRTDTQYF. V gene TRBV7-2 combines with J gene TRBJ2-3; D ambiguous. The CDR3 covers 12 residues. Trimming stripped 2 bases from V and 3 bases from J, with 3 bases between. Germline V gene lookup returns CDR1 SGHTA and CDR2 FQGNSA.

The rearrangement uses TRBV27 and TRBJ2-5; weak D call: TRBD2 (7 bases). With 7 bases removed from V and 5 bases from J, the gap between germline ends came to 14 bases. From germline, CDR1 is MNHEY and CDR2 SMNVEV (reference sequence). The CDR3 consists of 13 residues. CDR3 bases: TGTGCCAGCATGCGGGAGAGGGGGGAGACCCAGTACTTC. Protein sequence: CASMRERGETQYF.